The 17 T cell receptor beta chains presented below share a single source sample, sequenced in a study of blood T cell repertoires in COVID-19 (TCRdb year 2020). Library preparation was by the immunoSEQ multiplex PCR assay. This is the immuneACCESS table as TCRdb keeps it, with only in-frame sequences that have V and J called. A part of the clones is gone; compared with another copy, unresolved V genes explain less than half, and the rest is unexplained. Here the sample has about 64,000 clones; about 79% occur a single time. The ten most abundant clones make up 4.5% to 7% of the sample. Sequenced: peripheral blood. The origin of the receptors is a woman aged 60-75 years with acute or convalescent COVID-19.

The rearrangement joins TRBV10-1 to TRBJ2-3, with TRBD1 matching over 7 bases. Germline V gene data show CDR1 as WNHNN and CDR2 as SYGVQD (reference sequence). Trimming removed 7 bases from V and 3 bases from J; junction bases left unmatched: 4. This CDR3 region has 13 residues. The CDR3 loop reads CASNAGGTDTQYF. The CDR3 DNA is TGCGCCAGCAACGCAGGGGGAACAGATACGCAGTATTTT.

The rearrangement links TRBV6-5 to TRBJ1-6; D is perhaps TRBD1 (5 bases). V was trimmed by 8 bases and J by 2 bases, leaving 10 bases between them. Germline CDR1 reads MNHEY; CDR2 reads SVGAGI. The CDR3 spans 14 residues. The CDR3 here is CASCREPYNSPLHF. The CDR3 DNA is TGTGCCAGCTGCAGGGAACCCTATAATTCACCCCTCCACTTT.

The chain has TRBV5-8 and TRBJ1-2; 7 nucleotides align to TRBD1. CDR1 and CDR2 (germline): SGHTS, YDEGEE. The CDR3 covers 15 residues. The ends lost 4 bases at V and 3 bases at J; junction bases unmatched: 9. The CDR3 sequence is CASSNQQGSYYGYTF. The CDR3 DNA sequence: TGTGCCAGCAGCAACCAACAGGGGAGTTACTATGGCTACACCTTC.

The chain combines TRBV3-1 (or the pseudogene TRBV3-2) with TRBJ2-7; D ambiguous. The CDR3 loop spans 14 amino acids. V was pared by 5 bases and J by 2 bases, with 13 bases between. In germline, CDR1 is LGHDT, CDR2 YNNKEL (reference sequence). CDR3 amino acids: CASSAWSVAYEQYF. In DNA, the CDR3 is TGTGCCAGCAGCGCCTGGAGCGTAGCCTACGAGCAGTACTTC.

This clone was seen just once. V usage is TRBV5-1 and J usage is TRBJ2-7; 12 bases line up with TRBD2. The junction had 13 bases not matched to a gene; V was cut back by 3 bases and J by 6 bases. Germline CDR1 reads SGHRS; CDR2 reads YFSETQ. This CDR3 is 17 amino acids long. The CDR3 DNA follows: TGCGCCAGCAGCTGGGGACTAGCGGGCTTAGAAGGTGTCGAGCAGTACTTC. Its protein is CASSWGLAGLEGVEQYF.

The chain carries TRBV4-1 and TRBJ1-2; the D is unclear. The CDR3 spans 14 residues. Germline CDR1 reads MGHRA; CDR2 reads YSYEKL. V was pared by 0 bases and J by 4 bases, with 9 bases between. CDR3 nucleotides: TGCGCCAGCAGCCAAGACTTTTCGGGCTATGGCTACACCTTC. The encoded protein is CASSQDFSGYGYTF.

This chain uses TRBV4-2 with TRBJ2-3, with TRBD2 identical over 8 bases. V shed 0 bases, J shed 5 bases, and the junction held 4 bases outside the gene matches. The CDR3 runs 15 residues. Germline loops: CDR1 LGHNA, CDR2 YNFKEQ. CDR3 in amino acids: CASSQDPGGLDTQYF. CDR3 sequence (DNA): TGTGCCAGCAGCCAAGATCCGGGGGGGTTAGATACGCAGTATTTT.

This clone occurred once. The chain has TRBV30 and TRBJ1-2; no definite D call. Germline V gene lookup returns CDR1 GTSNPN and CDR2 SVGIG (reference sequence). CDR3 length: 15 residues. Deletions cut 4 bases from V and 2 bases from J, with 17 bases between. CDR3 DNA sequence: TGTGCCTGGACGAGGTCGAATGTTAGAAACTATGGCTACACCTTC. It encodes CAWTRSNVRNYGYTF.

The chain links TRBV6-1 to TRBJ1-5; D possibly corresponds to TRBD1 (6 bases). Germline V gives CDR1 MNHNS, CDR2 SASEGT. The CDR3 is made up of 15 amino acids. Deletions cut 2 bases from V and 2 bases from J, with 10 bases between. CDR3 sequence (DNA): TGTGCCAGCAGTGAATCTCGACAGGGCAATCAGCCCCAGCATTTT. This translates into CASSESRQGNQPQHF.

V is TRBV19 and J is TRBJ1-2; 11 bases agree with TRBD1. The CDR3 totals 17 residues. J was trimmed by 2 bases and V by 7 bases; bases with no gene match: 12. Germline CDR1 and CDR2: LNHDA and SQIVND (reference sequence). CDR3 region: CASTYSGQGVLNYGYTF. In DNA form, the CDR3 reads TGTGCCAGTACTTATTCGGGACAGGGGGTACTAAACTATGGCTACACCTTC. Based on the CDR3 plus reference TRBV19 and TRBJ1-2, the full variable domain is DGGITQSPKYLFRKEGQNVTLSCEQNLNHDAMYWYRQDPGQGLRLIYYSQIVNDFQKGDIAEGYSVSREKKESFPLTVTSAQKNPTAFYLCASTYSGQGVLNYGYTFGSGTRLTVV.

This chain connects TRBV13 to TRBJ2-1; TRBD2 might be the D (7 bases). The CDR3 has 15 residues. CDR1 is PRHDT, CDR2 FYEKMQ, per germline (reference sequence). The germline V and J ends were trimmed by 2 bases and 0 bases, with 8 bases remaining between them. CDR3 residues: CASSLRGGSYNEQFF. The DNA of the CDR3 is TGTGCCAGCAGCTTAAGGGGGGGCTCCTACAATGAGCAGTTCTTC. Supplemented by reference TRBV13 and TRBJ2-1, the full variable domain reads AAGVIQSPRHLIKEKRETATLKCYPIPRHDTVYWYQQGPGQDPQFLISFYEKMQSDKGSIPDRFSAQQFSDYHSELNMSSLELGDSALYFCASSLRGGSYNEQFFGPGTRLTVL.

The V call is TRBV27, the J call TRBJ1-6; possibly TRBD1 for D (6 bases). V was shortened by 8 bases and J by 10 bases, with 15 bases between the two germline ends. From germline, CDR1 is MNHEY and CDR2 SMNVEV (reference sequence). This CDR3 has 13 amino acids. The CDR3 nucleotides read TGTGCCAGCCGGACAGACGGAACCTCACCCCTCCACTTT. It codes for CASRTDGTSPLHF.

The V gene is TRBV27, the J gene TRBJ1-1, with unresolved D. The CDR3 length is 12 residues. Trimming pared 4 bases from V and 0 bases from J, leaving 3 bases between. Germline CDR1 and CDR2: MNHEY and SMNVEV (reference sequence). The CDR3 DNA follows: TGTGCCAGCAGTTCAGTGAACACTGAAGCTTTCTTT. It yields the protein CASSSVNTEAFF.

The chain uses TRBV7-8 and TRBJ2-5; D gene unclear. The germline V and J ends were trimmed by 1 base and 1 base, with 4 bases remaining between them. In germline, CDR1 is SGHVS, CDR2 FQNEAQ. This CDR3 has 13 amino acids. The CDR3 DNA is TGTGCCAGCAGCTTAGGGCTCCAAGAGACCCAGTACTTC. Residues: CASSLGLQETQYF.

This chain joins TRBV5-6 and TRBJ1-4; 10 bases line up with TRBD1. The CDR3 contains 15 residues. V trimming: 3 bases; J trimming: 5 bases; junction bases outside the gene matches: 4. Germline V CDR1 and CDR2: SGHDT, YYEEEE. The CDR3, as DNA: TGTGCCAGCAGCTGGACAGGGGGTGGCAATGAAAAACTGTTTTTT. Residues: CASSWTGGGNEKLFF.

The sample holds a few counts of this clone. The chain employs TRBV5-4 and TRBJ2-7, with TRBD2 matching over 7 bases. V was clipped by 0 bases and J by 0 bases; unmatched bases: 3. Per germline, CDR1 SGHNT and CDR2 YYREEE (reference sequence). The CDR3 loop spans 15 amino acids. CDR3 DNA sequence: TGTGCCAGCAGCTTGGAAGCGGGGAGCTCCTACGAGCAGTACTTC. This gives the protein CASSLEAGSSYEQYF.

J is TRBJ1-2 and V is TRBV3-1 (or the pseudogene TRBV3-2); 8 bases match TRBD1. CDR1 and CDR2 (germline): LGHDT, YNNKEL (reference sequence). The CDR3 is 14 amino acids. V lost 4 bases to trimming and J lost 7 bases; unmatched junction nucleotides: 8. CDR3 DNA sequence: TGTGCCAGCAGCCCCGGACAGGGACGAGCTGGCTACACCTTC. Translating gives CASSPGQGRAGYTF.